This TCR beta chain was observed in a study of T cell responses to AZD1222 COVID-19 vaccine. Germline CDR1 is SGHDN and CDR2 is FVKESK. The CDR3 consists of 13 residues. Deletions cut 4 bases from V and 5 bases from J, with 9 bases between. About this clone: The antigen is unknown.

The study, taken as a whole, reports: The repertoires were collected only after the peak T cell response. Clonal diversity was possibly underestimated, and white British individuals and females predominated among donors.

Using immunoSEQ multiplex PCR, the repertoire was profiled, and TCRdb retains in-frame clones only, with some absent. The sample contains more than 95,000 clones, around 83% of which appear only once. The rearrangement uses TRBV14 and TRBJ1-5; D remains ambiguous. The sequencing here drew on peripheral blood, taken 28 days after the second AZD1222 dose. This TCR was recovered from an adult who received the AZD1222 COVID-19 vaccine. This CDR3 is CASSRGIHQPQHF. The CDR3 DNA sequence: TGTGCCAGCAGCCGAGGGATCCATCAGCCCCAGCATTTT. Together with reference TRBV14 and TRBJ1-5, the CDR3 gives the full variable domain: EAGVTQFPSHSVIEKGQTVTLRCDPISGHDNLYWYRRVMGKEIKFLLHFVKESKQDESGMPNNRFLAERTGGTYSTLKVQPAELEDSGVYFCASSRGIHQPQHFGDGTRLSIL.